Below, 19 T cell receptor beta chains from the same sample are listed, as sequenced in a study of blood T cell repertoires in COVID-19. The data were produced by immunoSEQ multiplex PCR, yet TCRdb's version contains in-frame clones alone and is incomplete. The sample holds 120,000 or so clones, 86% seen once. The specimen was peripheral blood. The origin of the receptors is a man in his 70s who had recovered from COVID-19.

V gene TRBV18 combines with J gene TRBJ2-1; the D gene is possibly TRBD1 (5 bases). Germline loops: CDR1 KGHSH, CDR2 LQKENI. This CDR3 is built from 16 residues. Trimming removed 2 bases from V and 0 bases from J, with 11 bases in between. CDR3 nucleotide sequence: TGTGCCAGCTCACCAATGGCGGACATCTCCTACAATGAGCAGTTCTTC. Translating it yields CASSPMADISYNEQFF.

The chain links TRBV7-2 to TRBJ2-7, with TRBD2 identical over 7 bases. Germline V gene sequence: CDR1 SGHTA, CDR2 FQGNSA. The CDR3 is 14 residues long. The trim removed 3 bases at V and 3 bases at J, leaving 5 bases unmatched. CDR3 sequence (DNA): TGTGCCAGCAGCTTGAGCGGGACCCGCTACGAGCAGTACTTC. This gives the protein CASSLSGTRYEQYF.

This clone was seen repeatedly, ten times or more. The V and J genes are TRBV5-1 and TRBJ2-2, with 10 bases identical to TRBD1. CDR1 is SGHRS, CDR2 YFSETQ, per germline. V dropped 7 bases and J dropped 4; count of bases not matched to a gene: 4. CDR3 size: 14 residues. This CDR3 reads CASRDRGFTGELFF. For the CDR3, the DNA is TGCGCCAGCCGGGACAGGGGATTCACCGGGGAGCTGTTTTTT. Full variable domain (remainder filled in from reference TRBV5-1 and TRBJ2-2): KAGVTQTPRYLIKTRGQQVTLSCSPISGHRSVSWYQQTPGQGLQFLFEYFSETQRNKGNFPGRFSGRQFSNSRSEMNVSTLELGDSALYLCASRDRGFTGELFFGEGSRLTVL.

The chain combines TRBV6-1 with TRBJ1-3; D not certain. Germline-derived CDR1 and CDR2 are MNHNS and SASEGT. V gave up 4 bases and J gave up 4 bases, with 17 bases separating them. The CDR3 sequence is 16 residues long. The CDR3 nucleotides read TGTGCCAGCAGTGGGCTGGAGGAGCTTTACGGAAACACCATATATTTT. This gives the protein CASSGLEELYGNTIYF.

The chain links TRBV6-2 or TRBV6-3 to TRBJ1-2; the D is unclear. Germline loops: CDR1 MNHEY, CDR2 SVGEGT. This CDR3 has 14 amino acids. Deletions cut 5 bases from V and 4 bases from J, with 14 bases between. The CDR3 nucleotides are TGTGCCAGCAGTCCCCTTCGGGAGACCTATGGCTACACCTTC. Protein product: CASSPLRETYGYTF.

This clone occurred once. The chain joins TRBV11-2 to TRBJ1-3, with 7 bases fitting TRBD1. The CDR3 runs 13 residues. J lost 4 bases, V lost 8 bases, and 5 bases had no gene match. CDR1 is SGHAT and CDR2 is FQNNGV in the germline V gene. DNA of the CDR3: TGTGCCAGCGGGGGACAGCTAGGAAACACCATATATTTT. Residues: CASGGQLGNTIYF.

The chain links TRBV7-9 to TRBJ2-5, with 9 bases matching TRBD2. Looked up from germline, CDR1 is SEHNR and CDR2 is FQNEAQ (reference sequence). CDR3 size: 16 residues. V shed 5 bases and J 5 bases; nucleotides not matched to a gene: 12. As DNA, the CDR3 is TGTGCCAGCAGCCCCCGGCGGAGCGGGGGGTTGGAGACCCAGTACTTC. Protein: CASSPRRSGGLETQYF.

The chain has TRBV11-2 and TRBJ2-4; TRBD2 matches at 8 bases. The CDR3 runs to 13 residues. Unmatched junction bases numbered 4, after V lost 4 bases and J lost 8 bases. From germline, CDR1 is SGHAT and CDR2 FQNNGV. The chain's CDR3 is CASSSGGNHIQYF. The CDR3 DNA follows: TGTGCCAGCAGCTCGGGGGGGAACCACATTCAGTACTTC.

The rearrangement links TRBV11-2 to TRBJ1-2; tentatively, D is TRBD1 (5 bases). Trimming removed 3 bases at V and 6 bases at J, with 11 bases between. This CDR3 region has 13 residues. Germline V gene sequence: CDR1 SGHAT, CDR2 FQNNGV. CDR3 region: CASSFGGVNGYTF. As DNA, the CDR3 is TGTGCCAGCAGCTTCGGGGGGGTTAATGGCTACACCTTC.

The rearrangement uses TRBV19 and TRBJ1-5, with D hard to call. Germline V gene sequence: CDR1 LNHDA, CDR2 SQIVND (reference sequence). V lost 2 bases and J 9 bases, leaving 11 bases between the germline ends. The CDR3 extends over 13 amino acids. The CDR3, as DNA: TGTGCCAGTAGTATACACCACCCAGGGCCCCAGCATTTT. This translates into CASSIHHPGPQHF.

V and J are TRBV2 and TRBJ2-1; the match to TRBD1 covers 8 bases. V was pared by 5 bases and J by 3 bases, with 6 bases of the junction left unmatched. Per the germline V gene, CDR1 is SNHLY and CDR2 is FYNNEI. The CDR3 is 15 residues long. The CDR3 DNA sequence: TGTGCCAGCAGTCGGTCAGGGGGCCTCTACAATGAGCAGTTCTTC. Protein sequence: CASSRSGGLYNEQFF.

The chain has TRBV10-3 and TRBJ1-4; D is unclear. This CDR3 comprises 13 residues. The germline V gene encodes CDR1 ENHRY and CDR2 SYGVKD. V lost 6 bases, J lost 3 bases, and 8 bases lay in between. The CDR3 sequence: CAISRIANEKLFF. In DNA form, the CDR3 reads TGTGCCATCAGCCGTATAGCTAATGAAAAACTGTTTTTT.

This sequence joins TRBV28 and TRBJ1-2; possibly TRBD1 for D (6 bases). The germline V gene has CDR1 MDHEN and CDR2 SYDVKM. This CDR3 spans 12 amino acids. The V end was cut by 3 bases, the J end by 8 bases, with 10 bases between. CDR3 coding DNA: TGTGCCAGCAGTTTTACAGGGTGGGGCTACACCTTC. Translated, it gives CASSFTGWGYTF.

This clone was counted between two and nine times. The DNA of the CDR3 is TGTGCCAGCAGTCCAACGGACATCCGACAGGGCGAGCAGTACTTC. Encoded protein: CASSPTDIRQGEQYF. The chain couples TRBV28 to TRBJ2-7; 7 positions match TRBD1. The CDR3 is 15 residues long. CDR1 and CDR2 (germline): MDHEN, SYDVKM. V dropped 5 bases and J dropped 6; count of bases not matched to a gene: 13.

The gene calls are TRBV28 and TRBJ1-1, with unresolved D. With 7 bases removed from V and 6 bases from J, the gap between germline ends came to 15 bases. The CDR3 is 13 amino acids. Germline V gene data show CDR1 as MDHEN and CDR2 as SYDVKM. Here the CDR3 DNA reads TGTGCCAGCACCCATAACAGTTTGTCTGAAGCTTTCTTT. As protein: CASTHNSLSEAFF.

The rearrangement links TRBV7-2 to TRBJ1-1, with TRBD1 as a possible D gene (5 bases). Germline V gene data show CDR1 as SGHTA and CDR2 as FQGNSA. Between the trimmed V and J ends, which lost 4 bases and 8 bases, there was a span of 17 bases. This CDR3 comprises 14 residues. The CDR3 protein is CASSSQPGTGEAFF. The CDR3 DNA reads TGTGCCAGCAGCTCCCAACCCGGAACAGGAGAAGCTTTCTTT.

The rearrangement links TRBV9 to TRBJ1-2; the D is unclear. The CDR3 totals 16 residues. Deletions cut 3 bases from V and 0 bases from J, with 15 bases between. CDR1 and CDR2 from the germline V gene are SGDLS and YYNGEE. The CDR3 DNA reads as TGTGCCAGCAGCGCCCGTCGAGGGCCCTCTAACTATGGCTACACCTTC. Translated, it gives CASSARRGPSNYGYTF.

This chain connects TRBV24-1 to TRBJ2-1; 9 nucleotides line up with TRBD1. CDR1 is KGHDR and CDR2 is SFDVKD in the germline V gene. The CDR3 totals 15 residues. The V and J ends lost 4 bases and 5 bases, in that order; junction bases with no gene match: 5. The CDR3 DNA is TGTGCCACCAGTGACACGGGACAGGGAGACAATGAGCAGTTCTTC. Translation: CATSDTGQGDNEQFF.

This chain links TRBV5-4 with TRBJ2-5; weak D call: TRBD1 (5 bases). With 5 bases removed from V and 2 bases from J, the gap between germline ends came to 13 bases. Germline CDR1 is SGHNT and CDR2 is YYREEE (reference sequence). There are 14 residues in the CDR3. The CDR3 sequence is CASSRVGEQETQYF. The CDR3 DNA is TGTGCCAGCAGTCGGGTAGGGGAACAAGAGACCCAGTACTTC. Variable domain in full (rest from reference TRBV5-4 and TRBJ2-5): ETGVTQSPTHLIKTRGQQVTLRCSSQSGHNTVSWYQQALGQGPQFIFQYYREEENGRGNFPPRFSGLQFPNYSSELNVNALELDDSALYLCASSRVGEQETQYFGPGTRLLVL.